This entry features one T cell receptor beta chain sequence. Germline V CDR1 and CDR2: SEHNR, FQNEAQ (reference sequence). There are 16 residues in the CDR3. The V and J ends lost 4 bases and 7 bases, in that order; junction bases with no gene match: 13. Sequencing was performed with immunoSEQ multiplex PCR; in TCRdb, only in-frame clones are kept and a portion is missing. The sample lists under 400,000 clones, 80% to 90% occurring once. This sample is drawn from a study of blood T cell repertoires in COVID-19. The cohort comprised adults aged about 18 to 90 years residing in under 30 US areas. Which cohort a participant joined came from the clinical history participants gave.

The sequence derives from a middle-aged woman with acute COVID-19. V gene TRBV7-9 combines with J gene TRBJ1-2; 9 bases align to TRBD1. The sequencing sample was made of PBMCs or T cells enriched from blood (not recorded which). In DNA, the CDR3 is TGTGCCAGCAGCTCGATGCAGGACAGGGGATTCGGTGGCTACACCTTC. This translates into CASSSMQDRGFGGYTF.